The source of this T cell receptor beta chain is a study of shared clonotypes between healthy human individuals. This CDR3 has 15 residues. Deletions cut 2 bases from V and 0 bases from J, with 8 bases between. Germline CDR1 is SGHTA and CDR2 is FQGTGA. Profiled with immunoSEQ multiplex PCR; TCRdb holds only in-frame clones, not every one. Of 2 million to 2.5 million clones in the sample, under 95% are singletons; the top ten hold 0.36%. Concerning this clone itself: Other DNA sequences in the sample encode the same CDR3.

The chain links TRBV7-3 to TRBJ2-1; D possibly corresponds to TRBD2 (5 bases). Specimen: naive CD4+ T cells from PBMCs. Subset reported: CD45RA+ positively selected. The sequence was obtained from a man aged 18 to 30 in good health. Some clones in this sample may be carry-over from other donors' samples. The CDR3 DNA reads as TGTGCCAGCAGCTTAGGAGGCCGCTCCTACAATGAGCAGTTCTTC. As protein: CASSLGGRSYNEQFF.